Included here is one TCR beta chain sequence, with context. Method: immunoSEQ multiplex PCR; TCRdb's copy keeps in-frame clones and lacks some. The sample lists tens of thousands of clones, approximately 88% seen once, with 4.8% in the top ten. The record originates from a study of chemoradiotherapy in HPV16-positive cancers. CDR1 and CDR2 from the germline V gene are SGHNT and YYREEE (reference sequence). V dropped 5 bases and J dropped 8 bases, with 13 bases sitting between them. The CDR3 is made up of 13 amino acids. The V and J genes are TRBV5-4 and TRBJ1-4; a possible D gene is TRBD1 (6 bases). This TCR derives from a human donor with HPV-associated anogenital cancer. This specimen consisted of blood, obtained from a patient who underwent chemoradiotherapy. The CDR3 loop is CASSSGEGEKLFF. The CDR3 DNA reads as TGTGCCAGCAGTTCAGGGGAGGGGGAAAAACTGTTTTTT.